One sample yielded the 11 T cell receptor beta chains listed below, sequenced in a study of CD8 T cells in ankylosing spondylitis (dated by TCRdb to about 2017). The library was obtained by 5' RACE. TCRdb lists the instrument as Illumina HiSeq 2500. TCRdb reworked the public reads: Q25 trimming with fastp, MiXCR clone assembly, productive beta chains retained. Records with the same CDR3 protein are collapsed into one entry carrying the most frequent genes and DNA. The sample includes 350,000 or so distinct CDR3 sequences, with approximately 14% observed a single time. The top ten constitute 0.95% to 1.4% of the sample. Material for sequencing was blood, either unsorted or a sorted T cell fraction (not recorded which). The receptor source for this set is a male donor with ankylosing spondylitis or in good health (not recorded which).

The gene calls are TRBV5-1 and TRBJ2-7, with 8 nucleotides matching TRBD1. CDR1 and CDR2 (germline): SGHRS, YFSETQ. The junction had 8 bases not matched to a gene; V was cut back by 4 bases and J by 2 bases. CDR3 length equals 15 residues. For the CDR3, the DNA is TGCGCCAGCAGCGTTTCCGGGACAGGCACCTACGAGCAGTACTTC. Translation gives CASSVSGTGTYEQYF.

The chain has TRBV10-3 and TRBJ2-7; D is uncertain. The CDR3 loop spans 14 amino acids. V lost 6 bases, J lost 4 bases, and 16 bases lay in between. Germline lookup yields CDR1 ENHRY and CDR2 SYGVKD. CDR3 sequence reads: CAIRGSPVGYEQYF. The DNA for the CDR3 is TGTGCCATCAGGGGCTCGCCCGTTGGTTACGAGCAGTACTTC.

The CDR3 nucleotides read TGTGCCAGCAGCTTAGGGGAGACAGACTTTGAAAAACTGTTTTTT. The encoded protein is CASSLGETDFEKLFF. This chain connects TRBV7-7 to TRBJ1-4; D perhaps matches TRBD1 (5 bases). V gave up 1 base and J gave up 7 bases, with 13 bases separating them. The CDR3 spans 15 residues. Germline V gene data show CDR1 as SSHAT and CDR2 as FNYEAQ (reference sequence).

The chain is built from TRBV20-1 and TRBJ1-5; TRBD1 matches at 7 bases. The CDR3 totals 16 residues. The trim removed 0 bases at V and 0 bases at J, leaving 5 bases unmatched. Germline CDR1 DFQATT, CDR2 SNEGSKA (reference sequence). This chain's CDR3 is CSARDAGQASNQPQHF. Here the CDR3 DNA reads TGCAGTGCTAGAGACGCAGGACAGGCTAGCAATCAGCCCCAGCATTTT.

The V and J genes are TRBV12-5 and TRBJ1-2; D gene unclear. V was cut by 1 base and J by 4 bases, with 13 bases left in between. The CDR3 is made up of 15 amino acids. CDR1 is LGHNT and CDR2 is FRNRAP in the germline V gene. The DNA for the CDR3 is TGTGCTAGTGGTTTGGGTCTTGGGCCGGGCTATGGCTACACCTTC. It translates to CASGLGLGPGYGYTF.

This clonotype appeared a few times. This chain connects TRBV7-8 to TRBJ1-5, with 7 bases fitting TRBD1. The CDR3 runs to 16 residues. Germline V gives CDR1 SGHVS, CDR2 FQNEAQ. The V gene end was trimmed by 6 bases and the J gene end by 2 bases; junction bases not matched to a gene: 10. CDR3 amino acids: CASRRQGGGGNQPQHF. Here the CDR3 DNA reads TGTGCCAGCAGGAGACAGGGCGGGGGGGGCAATCAGCCCCAGCATTTT.

The gene calls are TRBV5-1 and TRBJ2-3; D is perhaps TRBD1 or TRBD2 (5 bases each). CDR1 and CDR2 from the germline V gene are SGHRS and YFSETQ. CDR3 length: 14 amino acids. Trimming took off 2 bases at V and 5 bases at J, with 12 bases between the two ends. The DNA of the CDR3 is TGCGCCAGCAGCTTTCCCGGGGCGCAAGATACGCAGTATTTT. It encodes CASSFPGAQDTQYF.

A few counts support this clonotype. This rearrangement joins TRBV29-1 to TRBJ2-7; D possibly matches TRBD1 or TRBD2 (5 bases each). V lost 0 bases, J lost 6 bases, and 9 bases lay in between. Germline-derived CDR1 and CDR2 are SQVTM and ANQGSEA. This CDR3 region has 12 residues. The CDR3 loop is CSVEERDGEQYF. The CDR3, as DNA: TGCAGCGTTGAAGAGAGGGACGGCGAGCAGTACTTC.

This CDR3 reads CASSFGAWDTGELFF. CDR3 bases: TGTGCCAGCAGCTTTGGGGCGTGGGACACCGGGGAGCTGTTTTTT. The rearrangement uses TRBV7-2 and TRBJ2-2, with D possibly being TRBD1 (5 bases). Trimming took off 3 bases at V and 3 bases at J, with 11 bases between the two ends. CDR1 SGHTA and CDR2 FQGNSA come from the germline V gene. The CDR3 spans 15 residues.

The J gene is TRBJ2-7, the V gene TRBV5-6, with 7 bases matching TRBD1. Germline CDR1 is SGHDT and CDR2 is YYEEEE. V was pared by 3 bases and J by 3 bases, with 12 bases of the junction left unmatched. The CDR3 has 16 residues. CDR3 DNA sequence: TGTGCCAGCAGCTCCCCCCGACAGGGCGACATCTACGAGCAGTACTTC. Its protein is CASSSPRQGDIYEQYF.

This chain links TRBV20-1 with TRBJ2-3; D not resolved. Germline CDR1 and CDR2: DFQATT and SNEGSKA (reference sequence). V was clipped by 3 bases and J by 2 bases, with 15 bases between them. The length of the CDR3 is 15 residues. The CDR3 DNA reads as TGCAGTGCTAGTTATTCTGGGTCATACACAGATACGCAGTATTTT. Protein: CSASYSGSYTDTQYF.